Presented here are 21 T cell receptor beta chains from one specimen sequenced in a study of T cells in Graves' hyperthyroidism and ophthalmopathy. Using RNA transcripts as the source, TCR beta CDR3 regions were amplified. First-round RT-PCR of the TCR CDR3 relied on the HTBI primer set. TCRdb reanalysed the multiplex PCR reads using MiXCR and keeps one entry per CDR3 protein. This sample yields nearly 600,000 distinct CDR3 sequences, of which approximately 15% are seen a single time; more than 4.5% belongs to the top ten. The sequenced sample was blood. The receptors derive from a woman in her 30s with Graves' hyperthyroidism that later progressed to Graves' ophthalmopathy.

This clonotype was recorded at least ten times. V and J are TRBV11-3 and TRBJ1-4; D unclear. V lost 1 base, J lost 5 bases, and 5 bases lay in between. From germline, CDR1 is SGHNT and CDR2 YENEEA. The CDR3 spans 13 residues. Here the CDR3 DNA reads TGTGCCAGCAGCTTAGTCTTCAATGAAAAACTGTTTTTT. Protein: CASSLVFNEKLFF.

Comments on this clonotype: This may be a read error, as it is one base from a much larger clone. The V and J genes are TRBV5-1 and TRBJ2-1; no reliable D call. Germline CDR1 is SGHRS and CDR2 is YFSETQ. This CDR3 comprises 15 residues. In DNA, the CDR3 is TGCGCCGGCAGCTTGAGGCTGGACTCCTACAATGAGCAGTTCTTC. It translates to CAGSLRLDSYNEQFF.

This clonotype was detected only a few times. V and J are TRBV19 and TRBJ2-2, with TRBD1 identical over 7 bases. Losses at the gene ends were 10 bases for V and 2 bases for J; bases not matched to a gene: 10. Looked up from germline, CDR1 is LNHDA and CDR2 is SQIVND (reference sequence). The CDR3 is 15 residues long. CDR3: CATSEQGRNTGELFF. CDR3 nucleotide sequence: TGTGCCACCTCTGAACAGGGGAGAAACACCGGGGAGCTGTTTTTT.

This clonotype was observed a handful of times. This rearrangement joins TRBV4-1 to TRBJ2-7; 10 bases line up with TRBD1. Germline CDR1 is MGHRA and CDR2 is YSYEKL. CDR3 length equals 17 residues. V was clipped by 0 bases and J by 3 bases; unmatched bases: 8. CDR3 DNA: TGCGCCAGCAGCCAAGAACCCGGACAGGGGGGCCTCTACGAGCAGTACTTC. This translates into CASSQEPGQGGLYEQYF.

The V and J genes are TRBV9 and TRBJ2-3; 9 bases match TRBD1. The trim removed 0 bases at V and 3 bases at J, leaving 5 bases unmatched. CDR1 and CDR2 (germline): SGDLS, YYNGEE. The CDR3 loop spans 16 amino acids. CDR3 region: CASSVDWGTGTDTQYF. DNA for the CDR3: TGTGCCAGCAGCGTAGACTGGGGGACAGGGACAGATACGCAGTATTTT.

Ten or more counts support this clonotype. J is TRBJ1-3 and V is TRBV7-8; D is uncertain. CDR3 length: 16 amino acids. Per the germline V gene, CDR1 is SGHVS and CDR2 is FQNEAQ. V lost 5 bases and J lost 0, with 14 bases in between. The CDR3 region is CASSPGLTTSGNTIYF. The CDR3 coding sequence is TGTGCCAGCAGCCCAGGACTGACAACCTCTGGAAACACCATATATTTT. Drawing the rest from reference TRBV7-8 and TRBJ1-3, the complete variable domain is GAGVSQSPRYKVAKRGQDVALRCDPISGHVSLFWYQQALGQGPEFLTYFQNEAQLDKSGLPSDRFFAERPEGSVSTLKIQRTQQEDSAVYLCASSPGLTTSGNTIYFGEGSWLTVV.

This clonotype was recorded at least ten times. The chain couples TRBV2 to TRBJ2-1, with D unresolved. Per germline, CDR1 SNHLY and CDR2 FYNNEI. The CDR3 is made up of 13 amino acids. V shed 6 bases and J shed 3 bases, with 9 bases lying between them. CDR3 bases: TGTGCCAGCAGACGAGGACGCTACAATGAGCAGTTCTTC. Amino acids: CASRRGRYNEQFF.

The sample holds many counts of this clonotype. V and J are TRBV6-1 and TRBJ2-7, with unresolved D. Germline V gives CDR1 MNHNS, CDR2 SASEGT. V lost 5 bases and J 5 bases, leaving 10 bases between the germline ends. This CDR3 comprises 12 residues. CDR3 loop: CASSSPGNEQYF. Written as DNA, the CDR3 is TGTGCCAGCAGTTCCCCCGGCAACGAGCAGTACTTC.

The table lists this clonotype with many counts. This chain uses TRBV20-1 with TRBJ1-4; D uncertain. This CDR3 is 13 amino acids long. V shed 3 bases and J shed 2 bases, with 7 bases lying between them. Per germline, CDR1 DFQATT and CDR2 SNEGSKA (reference sequence). CDR3 DNA: TGCAGTGCTAGGGCTCCTACTAATGAAAAACTGTTTTTT. This codes for CSARAPTNEKLFF.

This clonotype was picked up many times. The genes are TRBV19 and TRBJ1-1; TRBD1 matches at 9 bases. Per germline, CDR1 LNHDA and CDR2 SQIVND (reference sequence). Trimming removed 11 bases from V and 2 bases from J; junction bases left unmatched: 6. This CDR3 is built from 13 residues. The CDR3 DNA sequence: TGTGCCTCCTGGACAGGGGCAAACACTGAAGCTTTCTTT. As protein: CASWTGANTEAFF.

The table lists this clonotype with many counts. The chain uses TRBV2 and TRBJ2-1; 9 bases match TRBD2. CDR1 is SNHLY, CDR2 FYNNEI, per germline. J was trimmed by 4 bases and V by 8 bases; bases with no gene match: 9. CDR3 length: 15 residues. The CDR3: CASRQTSGLYNEQFF. CDR3 bases: TGTGCCAGCCGACAGACTAGCGGCCTATACAATGAGCAGTTCTTC. The full variable domain, with the rest looked up from reference TRBV2 and TRBJ2-1, is EPEVTQTPSHQVTQMGQEVILRCVPISNHLYFYWYRQILGQKVEFLVSFYNNEISEKSEIFDDQFSVERPDGSNFTLKIRSTKLEDSAMYFCASRQTSGLYNEQFFGPGTRLTVL.

This clonotype was seen many times. This chain links TRBV11-2 with TRBJ2-7; 13 nucleotides match TRBD2. Germline values: CDR1 SGHAT, CDR2 FQNNGV. There are 15 residues in the CDR3. The ends lost 8 bases at V and 1 base at J; junction bases unmatched: 5. Here the CDR3 reads CASGGGLAGSYEQYF. In DNA, the CDR3 is TGTGCCAGCGGGGGGGGACTAGCGGGATCCTACGAGCAGTACTTC.

As regards this clonotype: Given a much more abundant clone one base away, this may be a read error. The genes are TRBV2 and TRBJ2-5, with unresolved D. The CDR3 runs 11 residues. Germline CDR1 and CDR2: SNHLY and FYNNEI. Between the trimmed V and J ends, which lost 7 bases and 3 bases, there was a span of 6 bases. The CDR3 DNA is TGTGCCAGCAAACCGGAAGAGACCCAGTACTTC. Translating it yields CASKPEETQYF.

This clonotype has at least ten counts. This chain connects TRBV2 to TRBJ1-1; 7 bases match TRBD1. Losses at the gene ends were 6 bases for V and 3 bases for J; bases not matched to a gene: 7. Per germline, CDR1 SNHLY and CDR2 FYNNEI. The CDR3 extends over 14 amino acids. Written as DNA, the CDR3 is TGTGCCAGCAGGGCACAGGGGATGGACACTGAAGCTTTCTTT. Translation gives CASRAQGMDTEAFF.

The sample holds a few counts of this clonotype. The rearrangement uses TRBV29-1 and TRBJ2-3; D might be TRBD2 (5 bases). The CDR3 is made up of 11 amino acids. Germline-derived CDR1 and CDR2 are SQVTM and ANQGSEA. CDR3 protein: CSGGSRDTQYF. The CDR3 nucleotides read TGCAGTGGAGGTTCCCGAGATACGCAGTATTTT.

In this sample, this clonotype turned up a few times. V is TRBV7-9 and J is TRBJ2-1; no reliable D call. Germline CDR1 is SEHNR and CDR2 is FQNEAQ (reference sequence). The CDR3 is 11 amino acids. Between the trimmed V and J ends, which lost 4 bases and 6 bases, there was a span of 4 bases. Written as DNA, the CDR3 is TGTGCCAGCAGCTGGATCAATGAGCAGTTCTTC. Translation gives CASSWINEQFF.

The gene calls are TRBV6-2 or TRBV6-3 and TRBJ1-4; D ambiguous. Trimming removed 0 bases from V and 2 bases from J, with 10 bases in between. CDR3 length equals 16 residues. Germline CDR1 MNHEY, CDR2 SVGEGT. The CDR3 region has the DNA TGTGCCAGCAGTTACTCGAATCTGGGGACTAATGAAAAACTGTTTTTT. It encodes CASSYSNLGTNEKLFF.

The table lists this clonotype with many counts. The rearrangement joins TRBV28 to TRBJ1-5, with TRBD1 matching over 10 bases. Germline lookup yields CDR1 MDHEN and CDR2 SYDVKM. The CDR3 totals 16 residues. The V gene end was trimmed by 1 base and the J gene end by 3 bases; junction bases not matched to a gene: 3. The CDR3: CASSLLGTGDNQPQHF. CDR3 bases: TGTGCCAGCAGTTTATTGGGGACAGGGGACAATCAGCCCCAGCATTTT. Supplemented by reference TRBV28 and TRBJ1-5, the full variable domain reads DVKVTQSSRYLVKRTGEKVFLECVQDMDHENMFWYRQDPGLGLRLIYFSYDVKMKEKGDIPEGYSVSREKKERFSLILESASTNQTSMYLCASSLLGTGDNQPQHFGDGTRLSIL.

This clonotype showed up many times. The CDR3 DNA sequence: TGTGCCACCGAAGAAGTGAACTCCTACGAGCAGTACTTC. The encoded protein is CATEEVNSYEQYF. V usage is TRBV10-3 and J usage is TRBJ2-7; D unresolved. The CDR3 extends over 13 amino acids. Germline V gene lookup returns CDR1 ENHRY and CDR2 SYGVKD. V was clipped by 10 bases and J by 0 bases, with 13 bases between them.

This chain links TRBV20-1 with TRBJ2-5; D is ambiguous. Per germline, CDR1 DFQATT and CDR2 SNEGSKA (reference sequence). The CDR3 has 16 amino acids. Trimming took 1 base from V and 1 from J, leaving 16 bases between them. CDR3 DNA: TGCAGTGCTAGAGCCTTCTTAGGACGTAGCCAAGAGACCCAGTACTTC. Residues: CSARAFLGRSQETQYF.

The V and J genes are TRBV19 and TRBJ2-3; weak D call: TRBD2 (6 bases). In germline, CDR1 is LNHDA, CDR2 SQIVND (reference sequence). There are 18 residues in the CDR3. Trimming took off 5 bases at V and 0 bases at J, with 21 bases between the two ends. CDR3 coding DNA: TGTGCCAGTAGTCGGGTCCCCCAGCGGGTCCCCAGCACAGATACGCAGTATTTT. This gives the protein CASSRVPQRVPSTDTQYF. The full variable domain, in which reference TRBV19 and TRBJ2-3 provide the parts outside the CDR3, is DGGITQSPKYLFRKEGQNVTLSCEQNLNHDAMYWYRQDPGQGLRLIYYSQIVNDFQKGDIAEGYSVSREKKESFPLTVTSAQKNPTAFYLCASSRVPQRVPSTDTQYFGPGTRLTVL.